This T cell receptor beta chain was retrieved from a study of T cell responses to AZD1222 COVID-19 vaccine. Findings and caveats of the study: Regions left unmutated in variants are reportedly the target of nearly half of spike-specific TCRs. Spike-specific TCR breadth and depth grew following two AZD1222 doses. White British people made up most donors, females outnumbered males, and clonal diversity was possibly underestimated.

Germline-derived CDR1 and CDR2 are SNHLY and FYNNEI. The V gene lost 8 bases and the J gene lost 8 bases, with 18 bases spanning the gap. The CDR3 loop spans 14 amino acids. Sequenced by immunoSEQ multiplex PCR; TCRdb stores in-frame clones only, minus some. The table lists about 82,000 clones, roughly 84% of them singletons, with roughly 18% in the top ten. Comments on this clone: Its specificity is not known.

This specimen was peripheral blood, taken 28 days after the second AZD1222 dose. The rearrangement links TRBV2 to TRBJ1-4, with unresolved D. The TCR originated in an adult who received the AZD1222 COVID-19 vaccine. CDR3 loop: CASRGRGGKEKLFF. The CDR3 DNA follows: TGTGCCAGCCGCGGTCGAGGTGGCAAAGAAAAACTGTTTTTT.